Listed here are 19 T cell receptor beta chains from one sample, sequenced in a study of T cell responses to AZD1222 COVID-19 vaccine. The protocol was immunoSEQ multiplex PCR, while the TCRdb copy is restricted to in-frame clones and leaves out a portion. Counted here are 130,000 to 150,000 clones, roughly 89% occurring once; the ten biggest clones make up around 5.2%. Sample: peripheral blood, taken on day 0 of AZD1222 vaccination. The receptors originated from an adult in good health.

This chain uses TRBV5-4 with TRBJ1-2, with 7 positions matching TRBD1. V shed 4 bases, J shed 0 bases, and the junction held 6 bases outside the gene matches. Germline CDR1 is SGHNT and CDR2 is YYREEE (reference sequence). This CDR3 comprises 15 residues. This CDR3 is CASSGGGTANYGYTF. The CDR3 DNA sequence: TGTGCCAGCAGCGGGGGGGGGACAGCTAACTATGGCTACACCTTC. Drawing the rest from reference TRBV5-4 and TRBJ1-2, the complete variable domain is ETGVTQSPTHLIKTRGQQVTLRCSSQSGHNTVSWYQQALGQGPQFIFQYYREEENGRGNFPPRFSGLQFPNYSSELNVNALELDDSALYLCASSGGGTANYGYTFGSGTRLTVV.

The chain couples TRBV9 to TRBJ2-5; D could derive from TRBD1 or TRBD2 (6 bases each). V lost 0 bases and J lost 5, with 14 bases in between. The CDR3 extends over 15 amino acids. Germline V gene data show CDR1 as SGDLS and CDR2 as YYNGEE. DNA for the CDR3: TGTGCCAGCAGCGTAGTTGGGGGGCTCGCGGAGACCCAGTACTTC. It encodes CASSVVGGLAETQYF.

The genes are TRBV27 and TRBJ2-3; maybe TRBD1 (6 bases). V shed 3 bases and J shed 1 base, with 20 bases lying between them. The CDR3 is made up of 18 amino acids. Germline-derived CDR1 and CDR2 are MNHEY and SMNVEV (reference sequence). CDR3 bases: TGTGCCAGCAGTTTTTCACAGGGCCAACACATCGGCACAGATACGCAGTATTTT. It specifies CASSFSQGQHIGTDTQYF.

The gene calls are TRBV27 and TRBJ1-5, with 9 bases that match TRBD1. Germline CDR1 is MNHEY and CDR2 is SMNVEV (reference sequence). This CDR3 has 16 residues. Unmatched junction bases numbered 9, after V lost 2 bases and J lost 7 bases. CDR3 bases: TGTGCCAGCAGTTTACAGCGGGACAGGGCCGGCCAGCCCCAGCATTTT. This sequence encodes CASSLQRDRAGQPQHF.

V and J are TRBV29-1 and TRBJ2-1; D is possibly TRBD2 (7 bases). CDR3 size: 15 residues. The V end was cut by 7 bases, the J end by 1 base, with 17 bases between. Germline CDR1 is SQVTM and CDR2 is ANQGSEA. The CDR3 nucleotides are TGCAGCGGAGGGGGGGGTGATCAATCCTACAATGAGCAGTTCTTC. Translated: CSGGGGDQSYNEQFF.

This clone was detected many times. CDR3 in amino acids: CASRDDRGVDNEQFF. DNA for the CDR3: TGTGCCAGCAGGGACGACAGGGGTGTAGACAATGAGCAGTTCTTC. This chain links TRBV7-9 with TRBJ2-1; 8 bases fit TRBD1. This CDR3 spans 15 amino acids. Germline lookup yields CDR1 SEHNR and CDR2 FQNEAQ (reference sequence). J gave up 5 bases and V 6 bases, and 9 bases lay outside the gene matches.

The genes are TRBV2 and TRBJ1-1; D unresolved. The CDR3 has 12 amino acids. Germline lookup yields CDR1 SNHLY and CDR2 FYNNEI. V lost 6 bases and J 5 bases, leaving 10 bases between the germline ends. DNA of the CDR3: TGTGCCAGCAGATCACAGACTACTGAAGCTTTCTTT. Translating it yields CASRSQTTEAFF. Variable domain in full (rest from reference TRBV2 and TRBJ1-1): EPEVTQTPSHQVTQMGQEVILRCVPISNHLYFYWYRQILGQKVEFLVSFYNNEISEKSEIFDDQFSVERPDGSNFTLKIRSTKLEDSAMYFCASRSQTTEAFFGQGTRLTVV.

DNA of the CDR3: TGCGCCAGCAGCCAGAGAGACAAGCACCTTAATTCACCCCTCCACTTT. Translated, it gives CASSQRDKHLNSPLHF. This chain uses TRBV4-1 with TRBJ1-6; unclear D gene. V shed 3 bases and J shed 6 bases, with 15 bases lying between them. CDR3 length equals 16 residues. CDR1 MGHRA and CDR2 YSYEKL come from the germline V gene.

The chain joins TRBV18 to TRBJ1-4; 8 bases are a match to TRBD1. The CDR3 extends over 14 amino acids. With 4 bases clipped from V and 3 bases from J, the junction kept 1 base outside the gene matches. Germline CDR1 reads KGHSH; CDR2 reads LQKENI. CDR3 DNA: TGTGCCAGCTCACGGACAGGGTCTAATGAAAAACTGTTTTTT. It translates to CASSRTGSNEKLFF.

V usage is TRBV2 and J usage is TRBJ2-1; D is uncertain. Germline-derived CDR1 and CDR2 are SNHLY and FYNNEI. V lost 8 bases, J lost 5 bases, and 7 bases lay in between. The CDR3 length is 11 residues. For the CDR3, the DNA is TGTGCCAGCGGGCCTCACAATGAGCAGTTCTTC. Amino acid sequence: CASGPHNEQFF. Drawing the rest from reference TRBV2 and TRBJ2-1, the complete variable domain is EPEVTQTPSHQVTQMGQEVILRCVPISNHLYFYWYRQILGQKVEFLVSFYNNEISEKSEIFDDQFSVERPDGSNFTLKIRSTKLEDSAMYFCASGPHNEQFFGPGTRLTVL.

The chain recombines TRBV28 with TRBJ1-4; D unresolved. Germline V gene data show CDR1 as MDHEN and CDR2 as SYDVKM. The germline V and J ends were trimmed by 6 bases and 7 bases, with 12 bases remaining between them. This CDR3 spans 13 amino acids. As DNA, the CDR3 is TGTGCCAGCAGAAAGGGTATAGCTGAAAAACTGTTTTTT. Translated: CASRKGIAEKLFF.

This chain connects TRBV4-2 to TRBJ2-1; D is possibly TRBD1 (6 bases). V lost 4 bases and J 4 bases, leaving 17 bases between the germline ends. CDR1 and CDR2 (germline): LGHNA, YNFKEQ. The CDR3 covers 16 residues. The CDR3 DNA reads TGTGCCAGCAGCCTTGGGAGTGGGGGCCTTTACAATGAGCAGTTCTTC. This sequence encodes CASSLGSGGLYNEQFF.

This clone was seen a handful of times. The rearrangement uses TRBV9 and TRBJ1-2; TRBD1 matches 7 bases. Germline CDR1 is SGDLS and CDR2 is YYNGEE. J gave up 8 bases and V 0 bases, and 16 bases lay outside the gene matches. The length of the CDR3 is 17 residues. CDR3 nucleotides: TGTGCCAGCAGCGTAGTCCCCTCGAACGACAGGGAGGGGGGCTACACCTTC. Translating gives CASSVVPSNDREGGYTF.

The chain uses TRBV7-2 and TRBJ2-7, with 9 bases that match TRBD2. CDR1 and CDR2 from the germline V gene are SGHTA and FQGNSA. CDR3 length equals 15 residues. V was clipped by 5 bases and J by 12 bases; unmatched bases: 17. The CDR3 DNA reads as TGTGCCAGCAGCCAGGGGGGAACTAGCGGGTCTCTTAGGTACTTC. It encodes CASSQGGTSGSLRYF.

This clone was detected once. The CDR3 here is CASRNIQENYGYTF. The CDR3 bases are TGTGCCAGCAGAAATATACAGGAAAACTATGGCTACACCTTC. V gene TRBV6-5 combines with J gene TRBJ1-2; D is possibly TRBD1 (5 bases). The germline V gene has CDR1 MNHEY and CDR2 SVGAGI. The ends were cut back, 6 bases at V and 2 bases at J, with 13 bases in the middle. The CDR3 contains 14 residues.

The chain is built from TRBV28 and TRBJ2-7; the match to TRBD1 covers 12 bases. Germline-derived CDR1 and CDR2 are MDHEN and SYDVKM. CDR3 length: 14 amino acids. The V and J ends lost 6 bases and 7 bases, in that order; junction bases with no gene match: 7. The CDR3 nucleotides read TGTGCCAGCAGAGGTGGGACAGGGGGCTGGGAGCAGTACTTC. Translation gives CASRGGTGGWEQYF.

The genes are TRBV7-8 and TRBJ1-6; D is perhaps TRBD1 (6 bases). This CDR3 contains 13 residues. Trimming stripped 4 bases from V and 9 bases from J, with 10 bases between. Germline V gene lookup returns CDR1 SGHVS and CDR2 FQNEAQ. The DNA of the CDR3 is TGTGCCAGCAGCTCGAACAGGGTTTCACCCCTCCACTTT. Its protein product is CASSSNRVSPLHF.

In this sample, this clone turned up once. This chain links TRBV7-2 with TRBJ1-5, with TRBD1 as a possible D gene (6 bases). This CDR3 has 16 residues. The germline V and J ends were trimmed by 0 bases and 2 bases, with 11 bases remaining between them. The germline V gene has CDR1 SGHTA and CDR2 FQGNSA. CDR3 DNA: TGTGCCAGCAGCTTAGCGCCAGGGGCTGGCAATCAGCCCCAGCATTTT. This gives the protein CASSLAPGAGNQPQHF. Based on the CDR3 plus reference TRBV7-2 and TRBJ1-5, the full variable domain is GAGVSQSPSNKVTEKGKDVELRCDPISGHTALYWYRQSLGQGLEFLIYFQGNSAPDKSGLPSDRFSAERTGGSVSTLTIQRTQQEDSAVYLCASSLAPGAGNQPQHFGDGTRLSIL.

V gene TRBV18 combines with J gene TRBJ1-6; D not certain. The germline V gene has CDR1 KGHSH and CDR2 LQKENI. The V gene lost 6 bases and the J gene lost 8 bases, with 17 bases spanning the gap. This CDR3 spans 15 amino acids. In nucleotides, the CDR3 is TGTGCCAGCTCCATCGACAAGGCCAGTCATTCACCCCTCCACTTT. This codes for CASSIDKASHSPLHF.